This T cell receptor beta chain was found in a study of T cell responses to AZD1222 COVID-19 vaccine. Study-wide findings and caveats: CD4 TCRs covered the whole spike, strongest at regions 160-218 and 743-854. The sample set comprised mostly white British donors with more females, and clonal diversity was possibly underestimated.

V was pared by 8 bases and J by 0 bases, with 8 bases between. Looked up from germline, CDR1 is SQVTM and CDR2 is ANQGSEA. CDR3 length: 12 amino acids. Here immunoSEQ multiplex PCR was the method, and the copy in TCRdb shows in-frame clones only, minus some. The sample contains about 140,000 clones, roughly 92% of which appear only once. Details on this clone: Its target is not known.

The sequences come from peripheral blood, collected 28 days after the second AZD1222 dose. This TCR was sampled from an adult who received the AZD1222 COVID-19 vaccine. The chain links TRBV29-1 to TRBJ1-5, with TRBD1 as a possible D gene (6 bases). In DNA, the CDR3 is TGCAGCTACAGGGATAGCAATCAGCCCCAGCATTTT. As protein: CSYRDSNQPQHF.